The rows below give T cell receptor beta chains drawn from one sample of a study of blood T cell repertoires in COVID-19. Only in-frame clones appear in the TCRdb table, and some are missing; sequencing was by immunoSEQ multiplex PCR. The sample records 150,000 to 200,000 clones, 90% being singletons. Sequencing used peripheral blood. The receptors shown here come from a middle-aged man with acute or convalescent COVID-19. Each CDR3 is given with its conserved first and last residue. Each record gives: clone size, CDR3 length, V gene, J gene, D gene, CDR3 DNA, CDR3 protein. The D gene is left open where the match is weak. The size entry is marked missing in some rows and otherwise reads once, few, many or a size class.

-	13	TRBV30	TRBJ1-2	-	TGTGCCTGGAAACTCCAGACAGCGGGTGGCTACACCTTC	CAWKLQTAGGYTF
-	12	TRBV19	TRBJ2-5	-	TGTGCCAGTAGTAGTAGACAAGAGACCCAGTACTTC	CASSSRQETQYF
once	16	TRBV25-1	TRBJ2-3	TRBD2	TGTGCCAGCAGTGAATACTTGACGGGAGGGACAGATACGCAGTATTTT	CASSEYLTGGTDTQYF
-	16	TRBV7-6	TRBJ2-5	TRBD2	TGTGCCAGCAGCCTAGGTAGCGGGGGGAGTCAAGAGACCCAGTACTTC	CASSLGSGGSQETQYF
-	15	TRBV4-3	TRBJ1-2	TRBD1	TGCGCCAGCAGCCAAGATGCAGGGGGCAACTATGGCTACACCTTC	CASSQDAGGNYGYTF
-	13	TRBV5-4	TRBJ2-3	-	TGTGCCAGCAGTTCCCAGGGGATAGTGCTTGTGGATTTT	CASSSQGIVLVDF
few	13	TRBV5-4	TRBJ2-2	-	TGTGCCAGCAGCTCGAAGGGGACCGGGGAGCTGTTTTTT	CASSSKGTGELFF
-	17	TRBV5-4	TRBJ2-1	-	TGTGCCAGCAGCTTGGGGGTAGTGCGGAGCTCCTACAATGAGCAGTTCTTC	CASSLGVVRSSYNEQFF
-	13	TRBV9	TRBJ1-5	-	TGTGCCAGCAGCGATTCAGGGGATCGGCCCCAGCATTTT	CASSDSGDRPQHF
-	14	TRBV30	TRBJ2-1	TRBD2	TGTGCCTGGCGACCGGGACTACTCTACAATGAGCAGTTCTTC	CAWRPGLLYNEQFF
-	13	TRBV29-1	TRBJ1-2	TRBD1	TGCAGCGTTGAAGCGAATACAGGGGTAGGCTACACCTTC	CSVEANTGVGYTF
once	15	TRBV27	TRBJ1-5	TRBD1	TGTGCCAGCAGTTTATCGTCGGCAGGGGGTAGGCCCCAGCATTTT	CASSLSSAGGRPQHF
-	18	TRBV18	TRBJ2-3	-	TGTGCCAGCTCACCCAATGCAGCGGCGGGATCTGGGTCGGATACGCAGTATTTT	CASSPNAAAGSGSDTQYF
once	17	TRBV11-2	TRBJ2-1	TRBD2	TGTGCCAGCAGCTTAGGGCCTGGGACTAGCTCCTACAATGAGCAGTTCTTC	CASSLGPGTSSYNEQFF
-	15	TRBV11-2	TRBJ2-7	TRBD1	TGTGCCAGCAGCTTAAGGGGGACAGGGGGCTACGAGCAGTACTTC	CASSLRGTGGYEQYF
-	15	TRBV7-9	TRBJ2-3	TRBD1	TGTGCCAGCAGCTGGGACAGGGGGGGCACAGATACGCAGTATTTT	CASSWDRGGTDTQYF
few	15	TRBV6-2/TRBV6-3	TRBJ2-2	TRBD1	TGTGCCAGCAGCCTGACAGGGGGCAAAGCCGGGGAGCTGTTTTTT	CASSLTGGKAGELFF
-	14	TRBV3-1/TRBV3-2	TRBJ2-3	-	TGTGCCAGCAGCCAAGGGGCTGGCACAGATACGCAGTATTTT	CASSQGAGTDTQYF
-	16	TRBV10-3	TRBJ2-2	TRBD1	TGTGCCATCAGTGAAGGGCAGGGGGTCGGGACCGGGGAGCTGTTTTTT	CAISEGQGVGTGELFF
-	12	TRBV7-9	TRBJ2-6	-	TGTGCCAGCAGCCCGAATATAGGGACACTGACTTTC	CASSPNIGTLTF
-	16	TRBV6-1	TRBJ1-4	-	TGTGCCAGCAGTGAAGGGTCAGGGGTCGCTGCTGAAAAACTGTTTTTT	CASSEGSGVAAEKLFF
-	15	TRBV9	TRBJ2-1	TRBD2	TGTGCCAGCAGCGGGGGACTACTCCTTGGCGATGAGCAGTTCTTC	CASSGGLLLGDEQFF
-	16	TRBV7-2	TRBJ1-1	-	TGTGCCAGCAGCTTAGTATCAGGTCAGATGAACACTGAAGCTTTCTTT	CASSLVSGQMNTEAFF
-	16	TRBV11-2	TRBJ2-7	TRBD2	TGTGCCAGCAGCTTAGAAGGTATTAGCGGGAACTACGAGCAGTACTTC	CASSLEGISGNYEQYF
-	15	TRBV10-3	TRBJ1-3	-	TGTGCCATCAACCCAGGCACTTTCTCTGGAAACACCATATATTTT	CAINPGTFSGNTIYF
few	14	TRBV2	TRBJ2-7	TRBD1	TGTGCCAGCAGAGCCGGGACAGGGGGCTCCGAGCAGTACTTC	CASRAGTGGSEQYF